A selection of T cell receptor beta chains follows, all from one sample in a study of blood T cell repertoires in COVID-19. Data came from immunoSEQ multiplex PCR; TCRdb stores just in-frame clones and leaves some out. The sample includes more than 300,000 clones, 90% of them seen just once. Material: peripheral blood. Receptor source: a woman in her 40s with COVID-19, enrolled during active disease. The CDR3 runs from the conserved cysteine through the conserved F or W. The D gene is left open where the match is weak. The size entry is marked missing in some rows and otherwise reads once, few, many or a size class.

d_gene	v_gene	j_gene	abundance	CDR3aa	CDR3nt
-	TRBV11-2	TRBJ1-2	-	CASSQTGNYGYTF	TGTGCCAGCAGCCAGACCGGGAACTATGGCTACACCTTC
-	TRBV29-1	TRBJ2-4	-	CSGIGLAKNIQYF	TGCAGCGGAATTGGACTAGCCAAAAACATTCAGTACTTC
TRBD2	TRBV27	TRBJ2-1	-	CASSTGTISNEQFF	TGTGCCAGCAGCACCGGGACTATATCGAATGAGCAGTTCTTC
-	TRBV4-3	TRBJ1-5	-	CASSQGLGGRQPQHF	TGCGCCAGCAGCCAAGGGCTTGGGGGCCGGCAGCCCCAGCATTTT
TRBD1	TRBV19	TRBJ1-2	-	CASSSSPGDRVRNGYTF	TGTGCCAGTAGTAGTAGTCCTGGGGACAGGGTAAGGAACGGCTACACCTTC
-	TRBV7-6	TRBJ2-7	-	CASSFWRDYEQYF	TGTGCCAGCAGCTTCTGGCGGGACTACGAGCAGTACTTC
TRBD1	TRBV2	TRBJ2-7	-	CASSQPGGYEQYF	TGTGCCAGCAGTCAACCAGGGGGCTACGAGCAGTACTTC
TRBD2	TRBV7-9	TRBJ2-5	once	CASSTNGGAFFRETQYF	TGTGCCAGCAGCACTAACGGGGGGGCGTTTTTTAGGGAGACCCAGTACTTC
TRBD1	TRBV5-6	TRBJ1-1	-	CASGGTGQGASEAFF	TGTGCCAGCGGGGGGACAGGACAAGGGGCATCTGAAGCTTTCTTT
TRBD1	TRBV6-6	TRBJ1-2	-	CASSPGTVYGYTF	TGTGCCAGCAGTCCGGGGACAGTTTATGGCTACACCTTC
TRBD2	TRBV24-1	TRBJ2-3	-	CATSDLKGLAPDTQYF	TGTGCCACCAGTGATTTGAAGGGACTAGCCCCAGATACGCAGTATTTT
TRBD1	TRBV19	TRBJ1-3	-	CASSIGGTGVLSGNTIYF	TGTGCCAGTAGTATCGGGGGGACAGGCGTGCTCTCTGGAAACACCATATATTTT
-	TRBV2	TRBJ1-5	-	CASQVEGLQPQHF	TGTGCCAGCCAAGTAGAGGGATTGCAGCCCCAGCATTTT
TRBD2	TRBV28	TRBJ2-1	once	CASSPGLAGVYNNEQFF	TGTGCCAGCAGCCCCGGACTAGCGGGAGTTTACAACAATGAGCAGTTCTTC
TRBD2	TRBV29-1	TRBJ2-7	-	CSVASGRNSYEQYF	TGCAGCGTGGCTAGCGGGAGAAACTCCTACGAGCAGTACTTC
-	TRBV5-1	TRBJ2-7	-	CASSSPEQDTYEQYF	TGCGCCAGCAGCTCGCCGGAACAGGATACCTACGAGCAGTACTTC